The present TCR beta chain was sequenced within a study of blood T cell repertoires in COVID-19. The table came from immunoSEQ multiplex PCR; TCRdb's copy has only in-frame clones and leaves some out. This table has some 320,000 clones, 85% appearing once. Trimming at V came to 2 bases and at J to 5 bases, leaving 14 bases not matched to a gene. CDR3 length equals 19 residues. Germline V gene lookup returns CDR1 MNHEY and CDR2 SMNVEV (reference sequence). This clone was found a few times. The sequence was obtained from a woman aged 30 to 39 who had been exposed to COVID-19. Material for sequencing was PBMCs or T cells enriched from blood (not recorded which). The genes are TRBV27 and TRBJ2-5; the match to TRBD2 covers 13 bases. As DNA, the CDR3 is TGTGCCAGCAGTTTACTCCCGGGGACTAGCGGGACCCGGGGGGAGACCCAGTACTTC. Protein: CASSLLPGTSGTRGETQYF.